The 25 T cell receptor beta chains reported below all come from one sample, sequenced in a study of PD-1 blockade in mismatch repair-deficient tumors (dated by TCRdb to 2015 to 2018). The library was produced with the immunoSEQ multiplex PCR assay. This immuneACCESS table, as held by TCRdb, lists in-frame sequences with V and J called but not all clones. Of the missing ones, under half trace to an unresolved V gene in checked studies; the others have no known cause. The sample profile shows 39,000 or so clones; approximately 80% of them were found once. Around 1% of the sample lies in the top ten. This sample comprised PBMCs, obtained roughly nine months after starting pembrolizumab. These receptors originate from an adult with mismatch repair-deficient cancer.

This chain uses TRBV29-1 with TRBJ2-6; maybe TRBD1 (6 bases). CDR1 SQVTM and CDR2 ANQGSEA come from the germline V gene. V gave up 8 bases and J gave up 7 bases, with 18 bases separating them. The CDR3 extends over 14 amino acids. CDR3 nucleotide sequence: TGCAGCCTCTCAGAGTCCGGGACAGCCAACGTCCTGACTTTC. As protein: CSLSESGTANVLTF.

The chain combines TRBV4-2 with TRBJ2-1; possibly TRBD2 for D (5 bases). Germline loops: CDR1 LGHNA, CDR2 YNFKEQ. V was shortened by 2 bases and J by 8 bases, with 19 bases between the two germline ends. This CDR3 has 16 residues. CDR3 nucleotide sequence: TGTGCCAGCAGCCAACCTCGGGGTTCGCAATTGCATGAGCAGTTCTTC. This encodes CASSQPRGSQLHEQFF.

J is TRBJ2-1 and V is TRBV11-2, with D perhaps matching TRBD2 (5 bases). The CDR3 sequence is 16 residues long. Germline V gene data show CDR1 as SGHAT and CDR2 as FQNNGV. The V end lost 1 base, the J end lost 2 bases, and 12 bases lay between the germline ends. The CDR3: CASSLGPSGTYNEQFF. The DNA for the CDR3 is TGTGCCAGCAGCTTAGGGCCTTCGGGAACCTACAATGAGCAGTTCTTC.

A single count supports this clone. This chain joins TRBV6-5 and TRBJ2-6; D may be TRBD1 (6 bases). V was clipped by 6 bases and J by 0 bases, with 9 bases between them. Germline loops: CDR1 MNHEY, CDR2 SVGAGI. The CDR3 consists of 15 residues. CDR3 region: CASSVQGSGANVLTF. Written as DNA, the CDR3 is TGTGCCAGCAGCGTACAGGGCTCTGGGGCCAACGTCCTGACTTTC.

The CDR3 sequence: CASSLTRIGRSEQYF. CDR3 nucleotides: TGTGCCAGCAGTCTCACGCGTATCGGAAGGAGTGAGCAGTACTTC. The V call is TRBV6-1, the J call TRBJ2-7; D gene ambiguous. The CDR3 is 15 residues long. With 5 bases removed from V and 7 bases from J, the gap between germline ends came to 21 bases. CDR1 is MNHNS and CDR2 is SASEGT in the germline V gene.

CDR3 amino acids: CASSVSGTTDTQYF. CDR3 nucleotide sequence: TGTGCCAGCAGCGTTAGCGGGACCACAGATACGCAGTATTTT. V is TRBV9 and J is TRBJ2-3, with 8 bases aligning to TRBD2. V was clipped by 2 bases and J by 2 bases; unmatched bases: 1. Germline V gene data show CDR1 as SGDLS and CDR2 as YYNGEE. The CDR3 is 14 residues long.

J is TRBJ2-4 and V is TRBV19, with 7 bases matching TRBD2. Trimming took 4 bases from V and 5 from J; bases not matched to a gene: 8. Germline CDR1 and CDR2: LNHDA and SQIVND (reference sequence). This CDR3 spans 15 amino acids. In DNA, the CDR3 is TGTGCCAGTAGTACCCTCAAGGGGAGGGAAAACATTCAGTACTTC. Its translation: CASSTLKGRENIQYF.

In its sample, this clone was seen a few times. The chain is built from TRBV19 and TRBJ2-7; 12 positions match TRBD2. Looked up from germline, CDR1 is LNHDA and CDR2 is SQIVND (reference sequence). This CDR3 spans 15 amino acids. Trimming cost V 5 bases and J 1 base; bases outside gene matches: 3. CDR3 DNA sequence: TGTGCCAGTAGTCAGCTAGCGGGAGGGTCCTACGAGCAGTACTTC. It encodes CASSQLAGGSYEQYF.

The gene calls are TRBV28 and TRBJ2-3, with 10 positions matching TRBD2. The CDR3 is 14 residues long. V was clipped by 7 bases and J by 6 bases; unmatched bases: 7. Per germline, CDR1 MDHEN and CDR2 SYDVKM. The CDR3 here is CASTIAGGSDTQYF. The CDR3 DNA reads TGTGCCAGCACCATAGCGGGAGGCTCCGATACGCAGTATTTT.

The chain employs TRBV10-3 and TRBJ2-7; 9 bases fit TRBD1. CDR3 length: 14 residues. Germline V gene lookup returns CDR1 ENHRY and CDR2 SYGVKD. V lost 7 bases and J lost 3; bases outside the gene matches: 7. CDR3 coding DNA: TGTGCCATCAAACGACAGGGGGGGTACTACGAGCAGTACTTC. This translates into CAIKRQGGYYEQYF.

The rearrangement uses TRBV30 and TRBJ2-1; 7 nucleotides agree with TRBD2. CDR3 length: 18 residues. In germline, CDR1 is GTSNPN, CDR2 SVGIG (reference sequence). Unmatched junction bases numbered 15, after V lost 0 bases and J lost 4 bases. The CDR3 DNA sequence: TGTGCCTGGAGTGTACGGGTTTTGGCGGGAGACTGGTACAATGAGCAGTTCTTC. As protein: CAWSVRVLAGDWYNEQFF.

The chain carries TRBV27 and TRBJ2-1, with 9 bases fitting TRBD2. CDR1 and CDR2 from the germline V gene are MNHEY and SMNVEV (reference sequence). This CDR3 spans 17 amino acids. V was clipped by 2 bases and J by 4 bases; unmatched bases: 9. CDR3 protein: CASSLRHGTSQYNEQFF. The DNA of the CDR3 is TGTGCCAGCAGTTTAAGGCACGGGACTAGCCAATACAATGAGCAGTTCTTC.

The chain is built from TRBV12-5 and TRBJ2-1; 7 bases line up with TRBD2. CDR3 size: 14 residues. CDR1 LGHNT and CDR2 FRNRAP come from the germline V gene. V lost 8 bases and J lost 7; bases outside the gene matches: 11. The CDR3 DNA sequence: TGTGCTAGTAGCGCAGGGCGGGAGAGTAATGAGCAGTTCTTC. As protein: CASSAGRESNEQFF.

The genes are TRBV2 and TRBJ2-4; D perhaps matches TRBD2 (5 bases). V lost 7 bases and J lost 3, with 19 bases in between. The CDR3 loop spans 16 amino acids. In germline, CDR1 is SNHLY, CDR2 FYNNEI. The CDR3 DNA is TGTGCCAGCAATTTATTGGGGAGAGAAGGCAAAAACATTCAGTACTTC. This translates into CASNLLGREGKNIQYF.

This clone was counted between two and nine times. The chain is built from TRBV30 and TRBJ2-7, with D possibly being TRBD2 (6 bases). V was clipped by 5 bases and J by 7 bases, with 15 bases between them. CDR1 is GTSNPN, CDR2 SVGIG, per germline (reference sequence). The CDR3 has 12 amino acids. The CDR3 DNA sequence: TGTGCCTGGGCCGGGACTCAAGTTGAGCAGTACTTC. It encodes CAWAGTQVEQYF.

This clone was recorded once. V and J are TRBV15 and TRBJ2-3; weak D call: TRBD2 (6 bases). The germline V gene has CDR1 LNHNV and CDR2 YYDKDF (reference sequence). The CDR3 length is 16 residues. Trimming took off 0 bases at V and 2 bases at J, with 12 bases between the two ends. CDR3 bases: TGTGCCACCAGCAGAGATCGGGGGACTGCCACAGATACGCAGTATTTT. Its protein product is CATSRDRGTATDTQYF.

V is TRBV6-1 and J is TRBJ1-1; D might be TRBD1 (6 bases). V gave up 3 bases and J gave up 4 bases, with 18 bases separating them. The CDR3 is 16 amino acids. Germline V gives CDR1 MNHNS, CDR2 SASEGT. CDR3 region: CASSDGSGVSSTEAFF. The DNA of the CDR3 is TGTGCCAGCAGTGATGGGTCAGGGGTATCAAGCACTGAAGCTTTCTTT.

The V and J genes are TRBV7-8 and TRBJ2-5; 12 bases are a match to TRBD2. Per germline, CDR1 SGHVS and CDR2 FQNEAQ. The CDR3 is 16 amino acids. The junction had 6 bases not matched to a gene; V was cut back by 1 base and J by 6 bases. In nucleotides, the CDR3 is TGTGCCAGCAGCTTAGAAAGACTAGCGGGAGCAAAGACCCAGTACTTC. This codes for CASSLERLAGAKTQYF.

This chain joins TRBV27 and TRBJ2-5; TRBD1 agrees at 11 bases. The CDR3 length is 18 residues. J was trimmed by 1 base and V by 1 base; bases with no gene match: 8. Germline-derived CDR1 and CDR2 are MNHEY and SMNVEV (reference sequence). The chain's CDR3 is CASSLLYSGTGGQETQYF. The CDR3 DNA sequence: TGTGCCAGCAGTTTATTATATTCCGGGACAGGGGGCCAAGAGACCCAGTACTTC.

The CDR3 nucleotides are TGTGCCTCCCACGGAGGGGGGGCTGAAGCTTTCTTT. It translates to CASHGGGAEAFF. The chain employs TRBV2 and TRBJ1-1, with a tentative D call TRBD1 (6 bases). The CDR3 is 12 amino acids. V was trimmed by 11 bases and J by 6 bases, leaving 16 bases between them. Germline V gene lookup returns CDR1 SNHLY and CDR2 FYNNEI.

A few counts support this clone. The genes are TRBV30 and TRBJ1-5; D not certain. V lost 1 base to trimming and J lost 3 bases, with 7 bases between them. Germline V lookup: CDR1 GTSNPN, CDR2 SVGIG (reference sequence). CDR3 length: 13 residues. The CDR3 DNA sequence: TGTGCCTGGAGTGATCAGTACAATCAGCCCCAGCATTTT. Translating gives CAWSDQYNQPQHF.

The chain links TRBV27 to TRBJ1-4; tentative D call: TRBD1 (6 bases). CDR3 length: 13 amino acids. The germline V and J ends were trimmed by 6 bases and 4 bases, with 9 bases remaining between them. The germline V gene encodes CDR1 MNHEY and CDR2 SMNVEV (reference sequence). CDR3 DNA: TGTGCCAGCAGGGGAGGGGGTAATGAAAAACTGTTTTTT. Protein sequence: CASRGGGNEKLFF.

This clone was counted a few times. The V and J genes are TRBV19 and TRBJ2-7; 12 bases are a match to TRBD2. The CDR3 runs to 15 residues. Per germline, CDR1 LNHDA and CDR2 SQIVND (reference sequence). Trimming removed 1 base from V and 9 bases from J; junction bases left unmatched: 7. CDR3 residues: CASSIGASGRAAQYF. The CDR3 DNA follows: TGTGCCAGTAGTATAGGGGCTAGCGGGAGGGCCGCGCAGTACTTC.

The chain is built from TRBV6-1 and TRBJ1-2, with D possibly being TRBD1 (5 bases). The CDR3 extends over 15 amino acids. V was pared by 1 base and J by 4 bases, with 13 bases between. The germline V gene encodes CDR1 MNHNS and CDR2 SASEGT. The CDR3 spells CASSEGGREGYGYTF. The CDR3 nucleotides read TGTGCCAGCAGTGAAGGAGGCAGGGAAGGCTATGGCTACACCTTC.

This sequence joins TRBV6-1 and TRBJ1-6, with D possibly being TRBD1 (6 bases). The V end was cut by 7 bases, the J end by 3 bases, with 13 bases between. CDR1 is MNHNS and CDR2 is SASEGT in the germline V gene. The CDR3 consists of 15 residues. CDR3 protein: CASTQRGHYNSPLHF. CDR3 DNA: TGTGCCAGCACCCAACGGGGACACTATAATTCACCCCTCCACTTT.